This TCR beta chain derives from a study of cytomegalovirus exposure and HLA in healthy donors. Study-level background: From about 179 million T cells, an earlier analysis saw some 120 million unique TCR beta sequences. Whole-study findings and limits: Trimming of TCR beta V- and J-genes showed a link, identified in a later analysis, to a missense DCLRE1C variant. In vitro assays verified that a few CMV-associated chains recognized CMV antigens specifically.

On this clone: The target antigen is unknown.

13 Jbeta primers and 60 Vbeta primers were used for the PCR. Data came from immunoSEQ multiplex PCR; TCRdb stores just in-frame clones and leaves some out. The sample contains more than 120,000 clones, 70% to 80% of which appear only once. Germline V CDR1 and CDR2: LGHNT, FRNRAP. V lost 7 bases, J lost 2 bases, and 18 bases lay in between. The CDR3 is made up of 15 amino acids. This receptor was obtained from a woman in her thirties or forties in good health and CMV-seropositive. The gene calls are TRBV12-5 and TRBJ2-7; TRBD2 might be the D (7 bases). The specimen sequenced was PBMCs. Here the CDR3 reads CASDRWGGPTYEQYF. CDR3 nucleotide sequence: TGTGCTAGTGACCGCTGGGGGGGCCCGACCTACGAGCAGTACTTC.